The 8 T cell receptor beta chains below all came from one sample that was sequenced in a study of blood T cells in healthy people across ages. Next came a second PCR, run for about 6 to 11 cycles, which used a sample-barcoded 5' primer along with a J-beta primer mix. TCRdb reanalysed the 5' RACE reads using MiXCR and keeps one entry per CDR3 protein. The profile shows hundreds of thousands of distinct CDR3 sequences, under 50% of them singletons. Sequencing was carried out using blood. Receptors originate from a man aged 25 to 40 in good health.

This clonotype is a singleton in its sample. CDR3 DNA sequence: TGCAGTGCCATAGACCCGGGAATAACCACAGATACGCAGTATTTT. This gives the protein CSAIDPGITTDTQYF. The chain carries TRBV20-1 and TRBJ2-3; maybe TRBD2 (5 bases). Trimming cost V 6 bases and J 2 bases, with 18 bases left between them. The CDR3 sequence is 15 residues long. CDR1 is DFQATT and CDR2 is SNEGSKA in the germline V gene (reference sequence).

The chain carries TRBV28 and TRBJ2-5, with 7 bases aligning to TRBD1. There are 15 residues in the CDR3. CDR1 and CDR2 from the germline V gene are MDHEN and SYDVKM. With V trimmed by 7 bases and J by 2 bases, 10 bases remained unmatched. The CDR3 sequence is CASTRGLGQQETQYF. In DNA form, the CDR3 reads TGTGCCAGCACGAGGGGGCTGGGACAGCAAGAGACCCAGTACTTC.

The chain uses TRBV30 and TRBJ1-2; no definite D call. Trimming removed 3 bases from V and 4 bases from J, with 27 bases in between. The germline V gene has CDR1 GTSNPN and CDR2 SVGIG (reference sequence). The CDR3 contains 18 residues. The CDR3 loop is CAWSTTKSGGVIPYGYTF. CDR3 sequence (DNA): TGTGCCTGGAGCACAACTAAATCAGGCGGGGTGATCCCCTATGGCTACACCTTC.

The chain has TRBV12-3 or TRBV12-4 and TRBJ2-3; TRBD1 matches at 7 bases. With V trimmed by 5 bases and J by 3 bases, 11 bases remained unmatched. The CDR3 sequence is 16 residues long. The CDR3 DNA reads as TGTGCCAGCAGTCCCCATTTAGGGGGCGATACAGATACGCAGTATTTT. Protein sequence: CASSPHLGGDTDTQYF.

There are many counts of this clonotype. The V call is TRBV12-3 or TRBV12-4, the J call TRBJ1-2, with D unresolved. The CDR3 length is 13 residues. Trimming removed 1 base from V and 0 bases from J, with 3 bases in between. CDR3 sequence (DNA): TGTGCCAGCAGTTTAGGGGCTAACTATGGCTACACCTTC. This gives the protein CASSLGANYGYTF.

The chain links TRBV3-1 to TRBJ1-2, with D possibly matching TRBD1 (5 bases). The CDR3 has 15 residues. Trimming left V 2 bases short and J 2 bases short, with 12 bases between. Germline loops: CDR1 LGHDT, CDR2 YNNKEL (reference sequence). CDR3 coding DNA: TGTGCCAGCAGCCAATCGGGACGCCCAAACTATGGCTACACCTTC. Amino acid sequence: CASSQSGRPNYGYTF.

This clonotype was counted a few times. The rearrangement links TRBV6-2 or TRBV6-3 to TRBJ1-2; a possible D gene is TRBD1 (6 bases). Germline values: CDR1 MNHEY, CDR2 SVGEGT. The ends were cut back, 9 bases at V and 4 bases at J, with 21 bases in the middle. The CDR3 sequence is 15 residues long. The CDR3 reads CASHARDKKLYGYTF. CDR3 nucleotide sequence: TGTGCCAGTCACGCACGGGACAAGAAGCTCTATGGCTACACCTTC.

V is TRBV29-1 and J is TRBJ1-4; maybe TRBD1 (6 bases). This CDR3 is built from 12 residues. Trimming pared 6 bases from V and 8 bases from J, leaving 13 bases between. In germline, CDR1 is SQVTM, CDR2 ANQGSEA. The CDR3 DNA reads as TGCAGCGTGCGGGGGGGCGGAGAAAAACTGTTTTTT. Protein: CSVRGGGEKLFF.